This T cell receptor beta chain was sequenced during a study of early T cells in non-severe SARS-CoV-2 infection. Each CDR3 protein gets one entry after TCRdb re-called the 5' RACE reads with MiXCR. The table includes approximately 71,000 distinct CDR3 sequences, 9% to 15% detected once. This clonotype came up a few times. Sequencing was performed on whole blood. The receptor's source is an adult who was a healthcare worker with PCR-confirmed SARS-CoV-2 infection or an uninfected control (not recorded which).

DNA for the CDR3: TGTGCCAGCAGGACAGGGGACTATGGCTACACCTTC. Translated: CASRTGDYGYTF. The J gene is TRBJ1-2, the V gene TRBV19, with 9 bases lining up with TRBD1. In germline, CDR1 is LNHDA, CDR2 SQIVND (reference sequence). This CDR3 has 12 residues. V dropped 9 bases and J dropped 3; count of bases not matched to a gene: 2.